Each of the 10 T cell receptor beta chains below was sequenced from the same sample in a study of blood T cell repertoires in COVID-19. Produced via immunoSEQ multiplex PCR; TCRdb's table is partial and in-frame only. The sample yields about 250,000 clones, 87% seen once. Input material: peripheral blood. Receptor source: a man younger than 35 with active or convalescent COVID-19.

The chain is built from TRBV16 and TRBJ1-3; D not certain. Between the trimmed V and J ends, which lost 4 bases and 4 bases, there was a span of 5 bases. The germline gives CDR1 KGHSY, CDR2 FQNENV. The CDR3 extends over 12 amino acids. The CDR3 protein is CASSPRGNTIYF. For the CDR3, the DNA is TGTGCCAGCAGCCCACGGGGAAACACCATATATTTT.

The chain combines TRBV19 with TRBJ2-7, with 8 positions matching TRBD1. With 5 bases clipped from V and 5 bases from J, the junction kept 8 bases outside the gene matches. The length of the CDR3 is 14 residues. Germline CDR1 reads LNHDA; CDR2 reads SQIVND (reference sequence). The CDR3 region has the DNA TGTGCCAGTAGTCTCAGGACAGGGCCTCACGAGCAGTACTTC. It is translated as CASSLRTGPHEQYF.

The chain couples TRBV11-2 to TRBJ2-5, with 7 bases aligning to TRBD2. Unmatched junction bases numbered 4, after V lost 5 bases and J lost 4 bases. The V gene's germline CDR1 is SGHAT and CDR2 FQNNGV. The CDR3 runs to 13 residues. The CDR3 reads CASSEGRGETQYF. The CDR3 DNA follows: TGTGCCAGCAGCGAAGGGAGGGGAGAGACCCAGTACTTC.

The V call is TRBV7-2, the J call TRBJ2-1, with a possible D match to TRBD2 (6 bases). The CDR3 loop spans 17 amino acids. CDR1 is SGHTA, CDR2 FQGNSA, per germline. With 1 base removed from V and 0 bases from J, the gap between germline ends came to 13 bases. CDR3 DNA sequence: TGTGCCAGCAGCTTAGACATGGCGGGGAGCTCCTACAATGAGCAGTTCTTC. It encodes CASSLDMAGSSYNEQFF.

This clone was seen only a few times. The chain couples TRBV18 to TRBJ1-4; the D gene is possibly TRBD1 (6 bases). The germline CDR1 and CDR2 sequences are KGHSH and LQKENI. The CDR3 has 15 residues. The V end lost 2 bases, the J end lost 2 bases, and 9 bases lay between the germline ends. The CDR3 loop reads CASSPTGPTNEKLFF. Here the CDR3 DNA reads TGTGCCAGCTCACCAACAGGGCCTACTAATGAAAAACTGTTTTTT.

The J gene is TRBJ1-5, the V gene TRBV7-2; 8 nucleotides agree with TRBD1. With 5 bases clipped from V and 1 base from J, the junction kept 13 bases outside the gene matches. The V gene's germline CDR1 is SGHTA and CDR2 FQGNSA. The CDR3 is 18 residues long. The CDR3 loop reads CASSLFPGTGSSNQPQHF. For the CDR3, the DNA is TGTGCCAGCAGCCTATTTCCCGGGACAGGTTCAAGCAATCAGCCCCAGCATTTT.

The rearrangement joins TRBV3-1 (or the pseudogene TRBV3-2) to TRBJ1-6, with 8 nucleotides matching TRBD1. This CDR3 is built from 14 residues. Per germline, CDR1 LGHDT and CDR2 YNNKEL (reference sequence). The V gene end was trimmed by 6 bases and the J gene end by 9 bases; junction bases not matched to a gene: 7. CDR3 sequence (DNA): TGTGCCAGCAGGCAGACAGGGGTTGGTTCACCCCTCCACTTT. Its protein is CASRQTGVGSPLHF.

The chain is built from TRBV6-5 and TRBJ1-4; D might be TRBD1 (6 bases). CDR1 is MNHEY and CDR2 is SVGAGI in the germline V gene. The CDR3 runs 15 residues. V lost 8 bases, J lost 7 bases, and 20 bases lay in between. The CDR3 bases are TGTGCCAGCGCCCGGGGGGGCCCCCTTGGTGAAAAACTGTTTTTT. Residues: CASARGGPLGEKLFF.

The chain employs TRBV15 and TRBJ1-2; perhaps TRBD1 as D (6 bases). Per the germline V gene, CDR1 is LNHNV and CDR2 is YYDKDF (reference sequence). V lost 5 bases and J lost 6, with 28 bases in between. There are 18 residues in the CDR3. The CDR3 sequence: CATSSQGHPEARGDGYTF. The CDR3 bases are TGTGCCACCAGCTCACAGGGACATCCTGAGGCCCGGGGGGATGGCTACACCTTC.

CDR3: CSVSGLYGYTF. For the CDR3, the DNA is TGCAGCGTGTCGGGTCTTTATGGCTACACCTTC. This chain uses TRBV29-1 with TRBJ1-2; the D is unclear. Trimming shortened V by 6 bases and J by 5 bases, and 10 bases separated the two germline ends. CDR3 size: 11 residues. CDR1 SQVTM and CDR2 ANQGSEA come from the germline V gene.